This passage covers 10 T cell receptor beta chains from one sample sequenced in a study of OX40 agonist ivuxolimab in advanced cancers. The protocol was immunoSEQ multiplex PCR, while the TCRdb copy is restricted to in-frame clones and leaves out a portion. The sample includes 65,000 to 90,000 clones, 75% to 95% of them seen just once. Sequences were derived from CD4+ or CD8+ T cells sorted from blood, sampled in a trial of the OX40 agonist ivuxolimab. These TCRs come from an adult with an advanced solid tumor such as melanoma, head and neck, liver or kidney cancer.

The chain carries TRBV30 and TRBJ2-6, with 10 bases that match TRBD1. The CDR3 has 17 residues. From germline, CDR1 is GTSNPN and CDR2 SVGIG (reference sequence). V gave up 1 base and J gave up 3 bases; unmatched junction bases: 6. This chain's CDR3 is CAWSAGTGEFGANVLTF. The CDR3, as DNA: TGTGCCTGGAGTGCAGGGACAGGGGAATTTGGGGCCAACGTCCTGACTTTC.

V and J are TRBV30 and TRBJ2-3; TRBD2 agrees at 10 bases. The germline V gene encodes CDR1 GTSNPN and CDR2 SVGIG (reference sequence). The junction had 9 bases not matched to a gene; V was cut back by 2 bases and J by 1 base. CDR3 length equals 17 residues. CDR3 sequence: CAWSLLAGLEGTDTQYF. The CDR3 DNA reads TGTGCCTGGAGTCTACTAGCGGGGCTTGAAGGCACAGATACGCAGTATTTT.

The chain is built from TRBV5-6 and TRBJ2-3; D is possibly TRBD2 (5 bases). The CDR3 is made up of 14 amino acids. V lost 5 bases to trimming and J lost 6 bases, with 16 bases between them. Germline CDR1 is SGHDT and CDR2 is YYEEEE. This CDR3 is CASRLVPTDDTQYF. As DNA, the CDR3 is TGTGCCAGCAGACTAGTGCCCACAGATGATACGCAGTATTTT.

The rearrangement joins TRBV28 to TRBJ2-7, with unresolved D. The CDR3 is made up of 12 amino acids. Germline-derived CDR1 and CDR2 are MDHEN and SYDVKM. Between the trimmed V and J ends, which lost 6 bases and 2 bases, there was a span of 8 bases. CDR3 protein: CASRSAPYEQYF. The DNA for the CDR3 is TGTGCCAGCAGGTCTGCCCCCTACGAGCAGTACTTC. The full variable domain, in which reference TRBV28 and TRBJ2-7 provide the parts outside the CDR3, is DVKVTQSSRYLVKRTGEKVFLECVQDMDHENMFWYRQDPGLGLRLIYFSYDVKMKEKGDIPEGYSVSREKKERFSLILESASTNQTSMYLCASRSAPYEQYFGPGTRLTVT.

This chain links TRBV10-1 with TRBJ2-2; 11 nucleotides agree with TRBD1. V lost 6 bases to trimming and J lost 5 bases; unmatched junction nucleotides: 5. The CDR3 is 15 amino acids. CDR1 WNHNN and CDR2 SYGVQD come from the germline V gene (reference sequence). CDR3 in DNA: TGCGCCAGCAGCCAAGGACAGGGGGCAACCGGGGAGCTGTTTTTT. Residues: CASSQGQGATGELFF.

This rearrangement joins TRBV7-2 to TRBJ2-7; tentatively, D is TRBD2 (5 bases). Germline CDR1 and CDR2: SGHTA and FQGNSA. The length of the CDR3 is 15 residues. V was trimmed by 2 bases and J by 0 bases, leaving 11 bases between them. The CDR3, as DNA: TGTGCCAGCAGCTTAACAAGCGGTAACTCCTACGAGCAGTACTTC. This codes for CASSLTSGNSYEQYF.

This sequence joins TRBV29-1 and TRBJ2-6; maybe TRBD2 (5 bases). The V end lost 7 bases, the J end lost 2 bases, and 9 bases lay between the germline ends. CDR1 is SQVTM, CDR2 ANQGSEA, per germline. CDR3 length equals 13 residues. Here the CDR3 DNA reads TGCAGCGCGACCGGGACTGGGGCCAACGTCCTGACTTTC. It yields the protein CSATGTGANVLTF. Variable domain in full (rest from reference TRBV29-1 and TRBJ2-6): SAVISQKPSRDICQRGTSLTIQCQVDSQVTMMFWYRQQPGQSLTLIATANQGSEATYESGFVIDKFPISRPNLTFSTLTVSNMSPEDSSIYLCSATGTGANVLTFGAGSRLTVL.

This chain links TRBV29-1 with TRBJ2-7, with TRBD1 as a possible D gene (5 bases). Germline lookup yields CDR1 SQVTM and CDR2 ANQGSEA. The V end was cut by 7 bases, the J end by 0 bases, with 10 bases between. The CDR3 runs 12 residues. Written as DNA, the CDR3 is TGCAGCGCCTGGGGCAGCTCCTACGAGCAGTACTTC. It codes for CSAWGSSYEQYF.

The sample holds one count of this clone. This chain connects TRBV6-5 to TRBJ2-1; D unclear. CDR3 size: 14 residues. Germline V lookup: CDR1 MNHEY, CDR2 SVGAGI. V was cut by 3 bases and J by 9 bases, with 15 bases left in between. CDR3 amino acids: CASSYEQTTAEQFF. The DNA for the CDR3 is TGTGCCAGCAGTTATGAACAGACGACCGCTGAGCAGTTCTTC.

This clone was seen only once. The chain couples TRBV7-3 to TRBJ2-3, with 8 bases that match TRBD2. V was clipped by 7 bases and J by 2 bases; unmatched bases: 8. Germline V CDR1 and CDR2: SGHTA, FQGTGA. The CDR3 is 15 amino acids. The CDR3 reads CASTPGGRPTDTQYF. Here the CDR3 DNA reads TGTGCCAGCACCCCTGGCGGGAGGCCCACAGATACGCAGTATTTT. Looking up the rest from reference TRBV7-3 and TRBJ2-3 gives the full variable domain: GAGVSQTPSNKVTEKGKYVELRCDPISGHTALYWYRQSLGQGPEFLIYFQGTGAADDSGLPNDRFFAVRPEGSVSTLKIQRTERGDSAVYLCASTPGGRPTDTQYFGPGTRLTVL.